The 10 T cell receptor beta chains below all came from one sample that was sequenced in a study of T cell responses to AZD1222 COVID-19 vaccine. Clones were read by immunoSEQ multiplex PCR, and TCRdb kept only the in-frame ones, dropping some. Among about 130,000 clones listed, more than 75% were seen once. This specimen consisted of peripheral blood, obtained on day 0 of AZD1222 vaccination. These TCRs come from an adult in good health.

This clone has more than one count but fewer than ten. The chain uses TRBV5-1 and TRBJ2-3; TRBD1 matches 8 bases. This CDR3 is 15 amino acids long. Germline lookup yields CDR1 SGHRS and CDR2 YFSETQ. Trimming at V came to 4 bases and at J to 4 bases, leaving 8 bases not matched to a gene. This CDR3 is CASSLEGRGPDTQYF. CDR3 bases: TGCGCCAGCAGCCTGGAGGGCAGGGGGCCAGATACGCAGTATTTT.

The genes are TRBV6-5 and TRBJ2-2; a possible D gene is TRBD1 (5 bases). V gave up 10 bases and J gave up 7 bases, with 10 bases separating them. Germline CDR1 MNHEY, CDR2 SVGAGI. CDR3 size: 11 residues. The CDR3: CAIRDNGELFF. For the CDR3, the DNA is TGTGCCATCAGGGATAACGGGGAGCTGTTTTTT.

V is TRBV3-1 (or the pseudogene TRBV3-2) and J is TRBJ1-1, with 7 bases that match TRBD1. The V gene end was trimmed by 3 bases and the J gene end by 1 base; junction bases not matched to a gene: 8. The CDR3 is 16 amino acids. Germline lookup yields CDR1 LGHDT and CDR2 YNNKEL (reference sequence). The CDR3 is CASSQPGQTRNTEAFF. The CDR3 DNA follows: TGTGCCAGCAGCCAGCCGGGACAGACAAGGAACACTGAAGCTTTCTTT.

The rearrangement links TRBV4-3 to TRBJ2-1; the D gene is possibly TRBD2 (6 bases). Trimming left V 0 bases short and J 8 bases short, with 23 bases between. The germline gives CDR1 LGHNA, CDR2 YSLEER. The CDR3 covers 18 residues. CDR3 region: CASSQDLSGVGVTDEQFF. The CDR3 nucleotides read TGCGCCAGCAGCCAAGATCTGTCGGGGGTTGGTGTGACCGATGAGCAGTTCTTC.

The CDR3 here is CASSLQAGGYEQYF. The CDR3 DNA reads as TGCGCCAGCAGCTTGCAAGCGGGGGGATACGAGCAGTACTTC. The genes are TRBV5-1 and TRBJ2-7; 9 bases fit TRBD2. The CDR3 runs 14 residues. Germline loops: CDR1 SGHRS, CDR2 YFSETQ. J gave up 4 bases and V 1 base, and 3 bases lay outside the gene matches.

The V gene is TRBV7-3, the J gene TRBJ2-2; no clear D gene. The V end was cut by 0 bases, the J end by 0 bases, with 8 bases between. CDR1 and CDR2 from the germline V gene are SGHTA and FQGTGA. The CDR3 extends over 16 amino acids. The CDR3, as DNA: TGTGCCAGCAGCTTAACCGGGCCCTCGAACACCGGGGAGCTGTTTTTT. This encodes CASSLTGPSNTGELFF.

Regarding this clone: Other nucleotide sequences in the sample specify the same CDR3. The chain has TRBV7-2 and TRBJ1-1; TRBD1 matches at 11 bases. The germline V gene has CDR1 SGHTA and CDR2 FQGNSA. V was clipped by 5 bases and J by 5 bases; unmatched bases: 10. This CDR3 has 16 residues. The CDR3 region is CASSNRGTGGGTEAFF. DNA for the CDR3: TGTGCCAGCAGCAATAGGGGGACAGGGGGTGGGACTGAAGCTTTCTTT.

The rearrangement links TRBV4-1 to TRBJ1-1; D uncertain. V lost 2 bases and J 0 bases, leaving 10 bases between the germline ends. The CDR3 is 15 residues long. The germline gives CDR1 MGHRA, CDR2 YSYEKL. CDR3 nucleotides: TGCGCCAGCAGCCAACGAATAGAGATGAACACTGAAGCTTTCTTT. Residues: CASSQRIEMNTEAFF.

The chain employs TRBV29-1 and TRBJ1-2, with TRBD1 matching 7 bases. The V and J ends lost 7 bases and 0 bases, in that order; junction bases with no gene match: 5. The V gene's germline CDR1 is SQVTM and CDR2 ANQGSEA. This CDR3 is built from 13 residues. The DNA of the CDR3 is TGCAGCGCCCTACAGGGGACTAACTATGGCTACACCTTC. Its protein is CSALQGTNYGYTF.

This clone occurred once. The gene calls are TRBV6-1 and TRBJ2-6, with no clear D. The V gene lost 2 bases and the J gene lost 0 bases, with 8 bases spanning the gap. CDR1 and CDR2 from the germline V gene are MNHNS and SASEGT. This CDR3 has 16 amino acids. DNA of the CDR3: TGTGCCAGCAGTGAAAGGCGGAGCTCTGGGGCCAACGTCCTGACTTTC. This sequence encodes CASSERRSSGANVLTF.